The 6 T cell receptor beta chains given below trace back to one sample, sequenced in a study of cytomegalovirus exposure and HLA in healthy donors. With 60 Vbeta and 13 Jbeta primers, the PCR was carried out. TCRdb keeps only in-frame clones here, not all; method: immunoSEQ multiplex PCR. The sample shows 95,000 to 100,000 clones, about 80% of them seen only once. Sequencing was carried out using PBMCs. The receptors stem from a man between 40 and 49 years old in good health and CMV-seronegative.

The rearrangement links TRBV7-6 to TRBJ2-5; 11 bases are a match to TRBD1. J gave up 4 bases and V 5 bases, and 9 bases lay outside the gene matches. There are 16 residues in the CDR3. Per germline, CDR1 SGHVS and CDR2 FNYEAQ. In DNA form, the CDR3 reads TGTGCCAGCAGCCGCTACTCTGGGACAGGGGGAGAGACCCAGTACTTC. Translated: CASSRYSGTGGETQYF. Together with reference TRBV7-6 and TRBJ2-5, the CDR3 gives the full variable domain: GAGVSQSPRYKVTKRGQDVALRCDPISGHVSLYWYRQALGQGPEFLTYFNYEAQQDKSGLPNDRFSAERPEGSISTLTIQRTEQRDSAMYRCASSRYSGTGGETQYFGPGTRLLVL.

This chain uses TRBV5-1 with TRBJ1-2; D call uncertain. CDR1 SGHRS and CDR2 YFSETQ come from the germline V gene. Trimming cost V 4 bases and J 0 bases, with 7 bases left between them. There are 13 residues in the CDR3. The CDR3 protein is CASSPSPNYGYTF. CDR3 bases: TGCGCCAGCAGCCCATCCCCTAACTATGGCTACACCTTC.

V usage is TRBV29-1 and J usage is TRBJ2-5; TRBD2 matches at 7 bases. The J segment lost 5 bases and the V segment lost 6 bases, leaving 9 bases of the junction unmatched. This CDR3 has 13 residues. Germline V gene data show CDR1 as SQVTM and CDR2 as ANQGSEA. CDR3 sequence reads: CSVHPWGGETQYF. The CDR3 DNA reads as TGCAGCGTCCATCCCTGGGGGGGGGAGACCCAGTACTTC.

This clone was seen a handful of times. The chain joins TRBV25-1 to TRBJ1-1, with 7 nucleotides matching TRBD1. The CDR3 has 14 residues. J gave up 5 bases and V 9 bases, and 12 bases lay outside the gene matches. Germline CDR1 reads MGHDK; CDR2 reads SYGVNS. CDR3 region: CASTLGTDQTEAFF. The CDR3 DNA reads as TGTGCCAGTACGTTAGGGACAGATCAGACTGAAGCTTTCTTT.

This clone was observed a few times. The chain combines TRBV11-2 with TRBJ1-3, with TRBD1 matching over 10 bases. V trimming: 3 bases; J trimming: 2 bases; junction bases outside the gene matches: 1. Germline CDR1 reads SGHAT; CDR2 reads FQNNGV. The CDR3 runs to 15 residues. The CDR3 DNA follows: TGTGCCAGCAGCTTGGGACAGGGGACTGGAAACACCATATATTTT. Translating it yields CASSLGQGTGNTIYF. Variable domain in full (rest from reference TRBV11-2 and TRBJ1-3): EAGVAQSPRYKIIEKRQSVAFWCNPISGHATLYWYQQILGQGPKLLIQFQNNGVVDDSQLPKDRFSAERLKGVDSTLKIQPAKLEDSAVYLCASSLGQGTGNTIYFGEGSWLTVV.

The rearrangement uses TRBV13 and TRBJ2-1, with 11 bases identical to TRBD2. The CDR3 consists of 19 residues. Unmatched junction bases numbered 14, after V lost 3 bases and J lost 4 bases. CDR1 is PRHDT and CDR2 is FYEKMQ in the germline V gene (reference sequence). The DNA of the CDR3 is TGTGCCAGCAGCTTCACCGCTAGCGGGGGGCTCCTTGGGTACAATGAGCAGTTCTTC. Residues: CASSFTASGGLLGYNEQFF.